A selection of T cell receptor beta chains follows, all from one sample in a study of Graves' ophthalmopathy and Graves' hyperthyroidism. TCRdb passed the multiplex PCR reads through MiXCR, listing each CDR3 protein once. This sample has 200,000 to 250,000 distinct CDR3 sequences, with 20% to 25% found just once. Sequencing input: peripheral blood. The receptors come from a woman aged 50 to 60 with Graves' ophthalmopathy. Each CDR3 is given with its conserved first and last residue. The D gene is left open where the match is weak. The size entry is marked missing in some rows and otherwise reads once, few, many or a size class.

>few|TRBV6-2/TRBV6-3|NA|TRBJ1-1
TGTGCCAGCAGTTCGGGGGGGGTGACTGAAGCTTTCTTT
CASSSGGVTEAFF
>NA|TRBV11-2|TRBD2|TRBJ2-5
TGTGGAACCTCGTTAGCGGGCGTCTCGGGGACCCAGTACTTC
CGTSLAGVSGTQYF
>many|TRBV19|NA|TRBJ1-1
TGTGCCAGTAGTATCACGGATGAAGCTTTCTTT
CASSITDEAFF
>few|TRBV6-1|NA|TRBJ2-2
TGTGCCAGCCGGTCGGCGGTAAACATTAACACCGGGGAGCTGTTTTTT
CASRSAVNINTGELFF
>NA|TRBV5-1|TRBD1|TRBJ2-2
TGCGCCAGCAGCTTAACAGGGGCGACCGGGGAGCTGTTTTTT
CASSLTGATGELFF
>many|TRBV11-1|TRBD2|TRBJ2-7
TGTGCCAGCAGCTTAGGAGGAGCGGGATCTATCTACGAGCAGTACTTC
CASSLGGAGSIYEQYF
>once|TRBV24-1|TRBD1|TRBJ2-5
TGTGCCACCAGTGATCCGGGACAGGGGACCCAGTACTTC
CATSDPGQGTQYF
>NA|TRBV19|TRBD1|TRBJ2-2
TGTGCCAGCCGAACCGGGACAGGGGGCACCGGGGAGCTGTTTTTT
CASRTGTGGTGELFF
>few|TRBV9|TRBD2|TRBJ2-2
TGTGCCAGCAGCACCTCCGGGACTAGGTTATCCGGGGAGCTGTTTTTT
CASSTSGTRLSGELFF
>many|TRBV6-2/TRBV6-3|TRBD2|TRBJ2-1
TGTGCCAGCAGCCCGAGGCTAGCGGGAGACGACAATGAGCAGTTCTTC
CASSPRLAGDDNEQFF
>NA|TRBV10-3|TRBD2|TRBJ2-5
TGTGCCATCAGACCACTAGCGGACCAAGAGACCCAGTACTTC
CAIRPLADQETQYF
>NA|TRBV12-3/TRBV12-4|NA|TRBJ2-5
TGTGCCAGCAGCCTCCTAGAAGGATTGAGGCAGACCCAGTACTTC
CASSLLEGLRQTQYF
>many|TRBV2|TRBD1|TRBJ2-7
TGTGCCAGCAGGGCGGGACAGGGGGTTTACGAGCAGTACTTC
CASRAGQGVYEQYF
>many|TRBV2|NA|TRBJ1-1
TGTGCCAGCAAGATACAGGACGTCACTGAAGCTTTCTTT
CASKIQDVTEAFF
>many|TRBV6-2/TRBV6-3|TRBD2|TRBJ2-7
TGTGCCAGCAGTTCAGCTAGCGGGGCCGATTCCTACGAGCAGTACTTC
CASSSASGADSYEQYF
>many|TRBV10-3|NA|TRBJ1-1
TGTGCCATCAGTGAGTGGGCAGACTTGAACACTGAAGCTTTCTTT
CAISEWADLNTEAFF
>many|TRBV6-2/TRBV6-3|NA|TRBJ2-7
TGTGCCAGCGGTTTCGGCGAGCAGTACTTC
CASGFGEQYF
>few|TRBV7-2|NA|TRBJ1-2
TGTGCCAGCAGCATCCGACAGACCTATGGCTACAGCTTC
CASSIRQTYGYSF
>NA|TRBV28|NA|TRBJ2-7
TGTGCCAGCACAGTCACCGACTCCACCTACGAGCAGTACTTC
CASTVTDSTYEQYF
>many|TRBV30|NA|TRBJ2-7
TGTGCCTGGAAGAACGCGGCCGAGCAGTACTTC
CAWKNAAEQYF
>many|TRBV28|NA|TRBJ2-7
TGTGCCAGCAGCCAGAGGACCTACGAGCAGTACTTC
CASSQRTYEQYF
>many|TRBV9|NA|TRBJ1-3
TGTGCCAGCAGCGTTAGTGACAGTGGAAACACCATATATTTT
CASSVSDSGNTIYF
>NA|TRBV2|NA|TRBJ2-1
TGTGCCACCTCCGGGAACTACAATGAGCAGTTCTTC
CATSGNYNEQFF
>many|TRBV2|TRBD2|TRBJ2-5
TGTGCCAGCAATTGGGGGGGAGAGACCCAGTACTTC
CASNWGGETQYF
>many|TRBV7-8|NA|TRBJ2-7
TGTGCCAGCAGGACACTGGACCTTGGCTACGAGCAGTACTTC
CASRTLDLGYEQYF
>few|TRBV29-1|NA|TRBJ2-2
TGCAGCGTCCCCGGCTTTGCCGGGGAGCTGTTTTTT
CSVPGFAGELFF
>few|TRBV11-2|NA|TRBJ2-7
TGTGCCAGCAGCTTAGATCAACGGGAGTGGTACGAGCAGTACTTC
CASSLDQREWYEQYF
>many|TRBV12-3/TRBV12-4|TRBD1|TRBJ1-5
TGTGCCAGCAGTTTAGGTCATAGGGGGCGGCAGCCCCAGCATTTT
CASSLGHRGRQPQHF
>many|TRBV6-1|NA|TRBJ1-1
TGTGCCAGCAGTGAGGGACGGGCGAACACTGAAGCTTTCTTT
CASSEGRANTEAFF
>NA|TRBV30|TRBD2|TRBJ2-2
TGTGCCGGACGCGGGACTAGCGGGAGTACGGGCACCGGGGAGCTGTTTTTT
CAGRGTSGSTGTGELFF
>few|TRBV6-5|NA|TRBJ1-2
TGTGCCAGCAGTTACTCTGGGGCGCGGGGCTACACCTTC
CASSYSGARGYTF
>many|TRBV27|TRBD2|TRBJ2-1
TGTGCCAGCAGTTCCAGACTAGCGGGAACCGATAAGCAGTTCTTC
CASSSRLAGTDKQFF
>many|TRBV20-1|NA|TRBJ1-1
TGCAGTGCCTTAAGGGACGGCTTGTCTCTTCGGATGAACACTGAAGCTTTCTTT
CSALRDGLSLRMNTEAFF
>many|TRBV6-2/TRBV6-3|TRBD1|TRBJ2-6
TGTGCCAGCAGTTACTCGGGGCCAGGGGGCCTCGGTGGGGCCAACGTCCTGACTTTC
CASSYSGPGGLGGANVLTF
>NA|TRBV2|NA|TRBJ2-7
TGTGCCAGCAGTCCTGACGGGGAGGCGGACGAGCAGTACTTC
CASSPDGEADEQYF
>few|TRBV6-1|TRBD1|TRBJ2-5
TGTGCCAGCAGTCCCGGGACAGCGAATCTAGAGACCCAGTACTTC
CASSPGTANLETQYF
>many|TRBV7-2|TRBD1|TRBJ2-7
TGTGCCAGCAGCTGGGACAGGGCCACCTACGAGCAGTACTTC
CASSWDRATYEQYF
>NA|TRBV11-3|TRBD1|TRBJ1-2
TGTGCCAGCAGCTCCCTCCGGGGGGGCAGGGGGCGGATCTCCTATGGCTACACCTTC
CASSSLRGGRGRISYGYTF
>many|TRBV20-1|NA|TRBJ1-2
TGCAGTGCTAGAGGGAGACAGAGACGACACTATGGCTACACCTTC
CSARGRQRRHYGYTF
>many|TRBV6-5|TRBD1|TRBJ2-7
TGTGCCCGAAAAAGGGACAGCCAGTACTACGAGCAGTACTTC
CARKRDSQYYEQYF
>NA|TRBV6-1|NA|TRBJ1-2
TGTGCCAGCAGTGGCCGGACAGCCACCGTGGGCTACACCTTC
CASSGRTATVGYTF
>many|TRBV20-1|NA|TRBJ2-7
TGCAGTGCTAGTAGAGGCCTAGCGAGTTACTACGAGCAGTACTTC
CSASRGLASYYEQYF
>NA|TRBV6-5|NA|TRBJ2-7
TGTGCCAGCAGTCACCGGACAGCCACCTACGAGCAGTACTTC
CASSHRTATYEQYF
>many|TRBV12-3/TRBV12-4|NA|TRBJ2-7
TGTGCCAGCCAAAAAGCGAGCATCTCCTACGAGCAGTACTTC
CASQKASISYEQYF
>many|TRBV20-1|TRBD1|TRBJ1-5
TGCAGTGCTAGTGGGGGACAGCATAGCAATCAGCCCCAGCATTTT
CSASGGQHSNQPQHF
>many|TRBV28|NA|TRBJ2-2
TGTGCCAGCAGTTCCCTCGTTGGACCGGGATACACCGGGGAGCTGTTTTTT
CASSSLVGPGYTGELFF
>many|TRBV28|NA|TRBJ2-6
TGTGCCAGCATGAGGAGGGGGGCCGGGGCCAACGTCCTGACTTTC
CASMRRGAGANVLTF
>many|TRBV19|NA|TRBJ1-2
TGTGCCAGTAGTATGAAGAATGGCTACACCTTC
CASSMKNGYTF
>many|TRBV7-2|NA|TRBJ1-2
TGTGCCAGCAGCTTATCCGCAGGGTCGAACTATGGCTACACCTTC
CASSLSAGSNYGYTF
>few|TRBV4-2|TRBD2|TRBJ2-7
TGTGCCAGCAGCCCCCATACTAGCGGGGTTTCCTACGAGCAGTACTTC
CASSPHTSGVSYEQYF
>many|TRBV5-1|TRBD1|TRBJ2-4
TGCGCCAGCAGCTTGGTTCGGGACAGGGGCCAGTACTTC
CASSLVRDRGQYF
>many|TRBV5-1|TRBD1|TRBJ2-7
TGCGCCAGCAGCTCCGGAGACAGGGCTTCCTACGAGCAGTACTTC
CASSSGDRASYEQYF
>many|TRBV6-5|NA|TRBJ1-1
TGTGCCAGCAGTTACGCCCGGGAGGGCACTGAAGCTTTCTTT
CASSYAREGTEAFF
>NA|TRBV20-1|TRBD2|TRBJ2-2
TGCAGTGCTACGAGACTAGCGGGAGGGCCACGGGAGCTGTTTTTT
CSATRLAGGPRELFF
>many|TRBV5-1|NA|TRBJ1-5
TGCGCCAGCAGCTCCGGGGGACCGAATCAGCCCCAGCATTTT
CASSSGGPNQPQHF
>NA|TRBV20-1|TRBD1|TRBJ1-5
TGCAGTGCTCGAGGGTACGGACAGGTACGGCAGCCCCAGCATTTT
CSARGYGQVRQPQHF
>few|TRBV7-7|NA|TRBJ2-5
TGTGCTAGCAGCTCCCCTGTGGGACGGCCAGAGACCCAGTACTTC
CASSSPVGRPETQYF
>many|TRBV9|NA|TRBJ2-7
TGTGCCAGCAGCGTAGGGCAGGGAAAGAGCGAGCAGTACTTC
CASSVGQGKSEQYF
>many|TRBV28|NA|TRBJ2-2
TGTGCCAGCAGTCCCACGGGGAGCGGGGAGCTGTTTTTT
CASSPTGSGELFF
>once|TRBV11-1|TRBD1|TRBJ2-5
TGTGCCAGCAGCCGATGGGGACAGGCAGGGGAGACCCAGTACTTC
CASSRWGQAGETQYF